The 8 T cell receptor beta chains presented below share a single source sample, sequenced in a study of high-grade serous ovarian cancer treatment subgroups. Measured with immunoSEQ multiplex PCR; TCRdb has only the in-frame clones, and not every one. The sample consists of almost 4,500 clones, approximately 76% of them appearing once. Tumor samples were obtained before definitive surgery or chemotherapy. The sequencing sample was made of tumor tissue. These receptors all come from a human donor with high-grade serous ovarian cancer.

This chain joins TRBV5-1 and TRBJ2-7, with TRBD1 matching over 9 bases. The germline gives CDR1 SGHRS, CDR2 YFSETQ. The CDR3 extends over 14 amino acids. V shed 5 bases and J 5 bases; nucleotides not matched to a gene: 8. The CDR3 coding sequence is TGCGCCAGCAGGAGGCTACAGGGGGCTAACGAGCAGTACGTC. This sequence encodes CASRRLQGANEQYV.

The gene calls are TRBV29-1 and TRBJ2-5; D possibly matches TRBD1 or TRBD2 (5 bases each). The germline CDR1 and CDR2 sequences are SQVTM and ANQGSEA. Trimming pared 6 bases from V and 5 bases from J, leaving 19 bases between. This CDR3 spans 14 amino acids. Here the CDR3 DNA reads TGCAGCGTCGGTGAGGGCCGACAGATGGAGACCCAGTACTTC. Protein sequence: CSVGEGRQMETQYF.

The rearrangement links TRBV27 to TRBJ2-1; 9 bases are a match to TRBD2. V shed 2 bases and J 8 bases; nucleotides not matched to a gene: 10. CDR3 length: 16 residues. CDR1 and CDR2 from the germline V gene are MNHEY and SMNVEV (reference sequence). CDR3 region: CASSLTAGGPPDEQFF. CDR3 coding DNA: TGTGCCAGCAGTTTAACTGCGGGGGGGCCGCCTGATGAGCAGTTCTTC.

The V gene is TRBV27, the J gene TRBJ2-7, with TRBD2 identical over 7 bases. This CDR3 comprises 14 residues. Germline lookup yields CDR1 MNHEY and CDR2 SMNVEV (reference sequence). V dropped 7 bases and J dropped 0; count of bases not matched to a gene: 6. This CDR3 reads CASNTGGSSYEQYF. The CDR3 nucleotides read TGTGCCAGCAACACGGGGGGAAGCTCCTACGAGCAGTACTTC.

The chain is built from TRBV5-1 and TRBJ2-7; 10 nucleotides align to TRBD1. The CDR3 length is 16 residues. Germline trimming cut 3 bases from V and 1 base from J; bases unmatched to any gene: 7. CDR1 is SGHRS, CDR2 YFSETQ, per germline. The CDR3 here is CASSSSPGQGSYEQYF. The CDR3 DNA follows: TGCGCCAGCAGCTCGTCACCGGGACAGGGGTCCTACGAGCAGTACTTC.

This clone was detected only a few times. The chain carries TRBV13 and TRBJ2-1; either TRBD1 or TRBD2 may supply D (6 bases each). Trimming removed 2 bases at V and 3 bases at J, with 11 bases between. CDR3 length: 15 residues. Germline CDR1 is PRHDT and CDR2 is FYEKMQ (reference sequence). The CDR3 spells CASSLMGGFYNEQFF. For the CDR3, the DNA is TGTGCCAGCAGCTTAATGGGGGGCTTCTACAATGAGCAGTTCTTC.

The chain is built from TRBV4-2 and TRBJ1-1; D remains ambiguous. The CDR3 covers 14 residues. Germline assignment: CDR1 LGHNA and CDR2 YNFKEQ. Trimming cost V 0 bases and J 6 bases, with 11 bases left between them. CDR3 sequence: CASSQDRRAAEAFF. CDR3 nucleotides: TGTGCCAGCAGCCAAGATAGGAGGGCGGCTGAAGCTTTCTTT.

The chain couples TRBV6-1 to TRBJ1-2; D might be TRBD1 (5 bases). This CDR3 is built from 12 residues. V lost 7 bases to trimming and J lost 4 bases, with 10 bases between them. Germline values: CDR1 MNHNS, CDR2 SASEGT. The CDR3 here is CASTPDTYGYTF. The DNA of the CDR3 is TGTGCCAGCACCCCGGACACCTATGGCTACACCTTC.